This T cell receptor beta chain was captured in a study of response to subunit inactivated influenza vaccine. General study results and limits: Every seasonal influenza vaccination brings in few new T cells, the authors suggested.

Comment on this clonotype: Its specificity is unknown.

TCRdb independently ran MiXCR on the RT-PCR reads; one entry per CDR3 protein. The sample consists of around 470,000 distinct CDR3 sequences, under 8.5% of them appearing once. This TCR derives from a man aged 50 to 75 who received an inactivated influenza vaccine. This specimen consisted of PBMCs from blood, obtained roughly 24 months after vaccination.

The chain's CDR3 is CSASLTGGSKHEQYF. In DNA, the CDR3 is TGCAGTGCTAGCTTGACAGGAGGCTCGAAACACGAGCAGTACTTC. The chain combines TRBV20-1 with TRBJ2-7, with D possibly TRBD1 on 6 matching bases. Trimming pared 3 bases from V and 5 bases from J, leaving 20 bases between. Germline V gene data show CDR1 as DFQATT and CDR2 as SNEGSKA (reference sequence). The CDR3 sequence is 15 residues long.